This T cell receptor beta chain comes out of a study of lung T cells in sarcoidosis with Löfgren's syndrome. Study-level findings and limits: Shared TRAV12-1 and TRBV2 CDR3 motifs across Löfgren's syndrome patients reportedly suggested public CD4+ TCRs. The most expanded V genes in Löfgren's patients were reportedly TRAV12-1 and TRBV2.

This clonotype was seen repeatedly, ten times or more. The target antigen is unknown. The ends were cut back, 6 bases at V and 3 bases at J, with 14 bases in the middle. CDR1 and CDR2 (germline): KGHSH, LQKENI. This CDR3 region has 14 residues. MiXCR, applied by TCRdb to the reads, yields one record per CDR3 protein. Of around 60,000 distinct CDR3 sequences in the sample, 21% were seen once. The V call is TRBV18, the J call TRBJ1-1, with D unclear. The source of this sequence is a human donor with sarcoidosis (Löfgren's syndrome or another form), or a control subject (not recorded which). The sample consisted of CD4+ T cells from PBMCs. The CDR3 bases are TGTGCCAGCTCCGATACCGACGGGGACACTGAAGCTTTCTTT. Its protein product is CASSDTDGDTEAFF.